The TCR beta chain described here comes from a study of T-cell memory formation after mild COVID-19. This clonotype has just a few counts. TCRdb processed the 5' RACE reads anew with MiXCR; each CDR3 protein has one entry. The table includes some 250,000 distinct CDR3 sequences, approximately 9% detected once. What was sequenced was PBMCs or a T cell subset sorted from them (not recorded which). The TCR comes from a man aged 18 to 30 who had mild COVID-19 (a few samples of this study predate the infection). Cell type and time point are not known.

The CDR3 region is CASSLNSGLYDEKLFF. The CDR3, as DNA: TGTGCCAGCAGCCTAAACTCAGGGCTTTATGATGAAAAACTGTTTTTT. The chain combines TRBV7-9 with TRBJ1-4, with a tentative D call TRBD1 (5 bases). This CDR3 has 16 residues. With 5 bases removed from V and 6 bases from J, the gap between germline ends came to 19 bases. Per germline, CDR1 SEHNR and CDR2 FQNEAQ (reference sequence).